Following are 13 T cell receptor beta chains from one sample sequenced in a study of blood T cell repertoires in COVID-19. Method: immunoSEQ multiplex PCR; TCRdb's copy keeps in-frame clones and lacks some. Of about 80,000 clones in the sample, around 81% were seen once. Sample: peripheral blood. Every receptor here comes from a human donor in a cohort sampled during active COVID-19.

This clone was detected only once. V gene TRBV29-1 combines with J gene TRBJ1-2; TRBD1 aligns across 7 bases. Trimming took 6 bases from V and 8 from J; bases not matched to a gene: 3. This CDR3 comprises 10 residues. Germline loops: CDR1 SQVTM, CDR2 ANQGSEA. This CDR3 is CSVEQGGYTF. The CDR3, as DNA: TGCAGCGTGGAACAGGGGGGCTACACCTTC.

The rearrangement uses TRBV10-3 and TRBJ2-1, with 9 bases lining up with TRBD2. This CDR3 comprises 14 residues. The trim removed 7 bases at V and 9 bases at J, leaving 10 bases unmatched. CDR1 ENHRY and CDR2 SYGVKD come from the germline V gene. CDR3 region: CAIKQGLAAVEQFF. CDR3 DNA: TGTGCCATCAAACAGGGACTAGCAGCGGTTGAGCAGTTCTTC.

CDR3 sequence: CASSKIGVEAFF. The CDR3, as DNA: TGTGCCAGCAGCAAAATAGGGGTTGAAGCTTTCTTT. The V gene is TRBV6-2 or TRBV6-3, the J gene TRBJ1-1; perhaps TRBD1 as D (5 bases). V was trimmed by 6 bases and J by 7 bases, leaving 12 bases between them. Germline CDR1 MNHEY, CDR2 SVGEGT. This CDR3 is 12 amino acids long.

J is TRBJ2-7 and V is TRBV5-6; maybe TRBD1 (6 bases). The CDR3 is made up of 13 amino acids. In germline, CDR1 is SGHDT, CDR2 YYEEEE. The CDR3 region is CASSSGTLYGQYV. DNA of the CDR3: TGTGCCAGCAGCTCAGGGACACTCTACGGGCAGTACGTC.

J is TRBJ2-3 and V is TRBV2, with TRBD2 as a possible D gene (6 bases). Trimming removed 7 bases from V and 2 bases from J, with 10 bases in between. The CDR3 is 13 residues long. Germline V gene sequence: CDR1 SNHLY, CDR2 FYNNEI. CDR3 in amino acids: CASIIADTDTQYF. CDR3 in DNA: TGTGCCAGCATCATAGCGGACACAGATACGCAGTATTTT.

The chain couples TRBV19 to TRBJ1-2; D is undetermined. The CDR3 runs 15 residues. CDR1 and CDR2 from the germline V gene are LNHDA and SQIVND (reference sequence). Trimming removed 4 bases from V and 3 bases from J, with 15 bases in between. CDR3 DNA sequence: TGTGCCAGTAGTACCCCCTCGACAACTCACTATGGCTACACCTTC. Its translation: CASSTPSTTHYGYTF.

The chain uses TRBV6-2 or TRBV6-3 and TRBJ2-1; tentative D call: TRBD2 (7 bases). Germline CDR1 is MNHEY and CDR2 is SVGEGT. Trimming stripped 0 bases from V and 14 bases from J, with 26 bases between. There are 17 residues in the CDR3. For the CDR3, the DNA is TGTGCCAGCAGTTACTCGACTTCGGGGGGCACGGTAGATAGTGAGTTCTTC. Translated, it gives CASSYSTSGGTVDSEFF.

V usage is TRBV18 and J usage is TRBJ1-4; 10 bases line up with TRBD1. Germline V CDR1 and CDR2: KGHSH, LQKENI. The CDR3 spans 14 residues. Trimming at V came to 4 bases and at J to 7 bases, leaving 3 bases not matched to a gene. CDR3 protein: CASSLRDRGEKLFF. CDR3 in DNA: TGTGCCAGCTCACTCCGGGACAGGGGTGAAAAACTGTTTTTT.

The rearrangement joins TRBV20-1 to TRBJ2-7, with 11 bases aligning to TRBD2. This CDR3 comprises 14 residues. Germline trimming cut 3 bases from V and 7 bases from J; bases unmatched to any gene: 8. From germline, CDR1 is DFQATT and CDR2 SNEGSKA (reference sequence). CDR3 region: CSASLLAGAREQYF. Here the CDR3 DNA reads TGCAGTGCTAGTCTACTAGCGGGGGCGAGGGAGCAGTACTTC.

This rearrangement joins TRBV5-1 to TRBJ1-2, with a possible D match to TRBD1 (6 bases). The CDR3 spans 15 residues. The V gene lost 3 bases and the J gene lost 3 bases, with 15 bases spanning the gap. Germline CDR1 and CDR2: SGHRS and YFSETQ. CDR3 amino acids: CASSWAGAPYYGYTF. In DNA, the CDR3 is TGCGCCAGCAGCTGGGCAGGGGCCCCCTACTATGGCTACACCTTC.

This clone has a handful of counts. The chain combines TRBV9 with TRBJ2-7; 7 nucleotides line up with TRBD2. The germline gives CDR1 SGDLS, CDR2 YYNGEE. The ends lost 0 bases at V and 3 bases at J; junction bases unmatched: 12. The CDR3 runs to 17 residues. The DNA of the CDR3 is TGTGCCAGCAGCGTAGTCCTCTCGCGGGAGAATTACTACGAGCAGTACGTC. It yields the protein CASSVVLSRENYYEQYV.

The chain couples TRBV7-9 to TRBJ2-3, with 15 bases identical to TRBD2. CDR3 length: 17 residues. J gave up 3 bases and V 5 bases, and 6 bases lay outside the gene matches. Germline assignment: CDR1 SEHNR and CDR2 FQNEAQ (reference sequence). Here the CDR3 DNA reads TGTGCCAGCAGCCCGGGGACTAGCGGGGGGAGTACAGATACGCAGTATTTT. This sequence encodes CASSPGTSGGSTDTQYF.

The V gene is TRBV29-1, the J gene TRBJ1-2, with a possible D match to TRBD1 (5 bases). The V gene lost 2 bases and the J gene lost 4 bases, with 14 bases spanning the gap. Per germline, CDR1 SQVTM and CDR2 ANQGSEA. This CDR3 region has 14 residues. CDR3 coding DNA: TGCAGCGTTGAACAGCAGAGACAGACCTATGGCTACACCTTC. This translates into CSVEQQRQTYGYTF.